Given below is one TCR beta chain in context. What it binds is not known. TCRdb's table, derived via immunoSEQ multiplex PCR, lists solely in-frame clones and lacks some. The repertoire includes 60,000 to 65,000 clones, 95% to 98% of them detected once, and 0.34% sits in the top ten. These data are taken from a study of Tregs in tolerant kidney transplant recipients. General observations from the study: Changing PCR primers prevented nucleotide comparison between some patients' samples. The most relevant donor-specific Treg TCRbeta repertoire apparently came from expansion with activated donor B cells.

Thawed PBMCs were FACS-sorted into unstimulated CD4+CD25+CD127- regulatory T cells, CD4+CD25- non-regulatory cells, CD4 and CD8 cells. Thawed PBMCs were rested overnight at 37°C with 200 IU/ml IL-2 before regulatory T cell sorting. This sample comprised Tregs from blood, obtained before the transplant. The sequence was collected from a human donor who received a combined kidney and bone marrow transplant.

CDR3 residues: CASSPRDRDSPLHF. The CDR3 DNA is TGCGCCAGCAGCCCCCGGGACAGAGACTCACCCCTCCACTTT. The chain is built from TRBV4-3 and TRBJ1-6, with 7 nucleotides matching TRBD1. The germline V gene encodes CDR1 LGHNA and CDR2 YSLEER. This CDR3 comprises 14 residues. Germline trimming cut 4 bases from V and 10 bases from J; bases unmatched to any gene: 7.